These 22 T cell receptor beta chains were sequenced from one sample in a study of PD-1 blockade in classical Hodgkin lymphoma. The repertoire was sequenced with immunoSEQ multiplex PCR; TCRdb's copy has only in-frame clones and lacks some. Of about 28,000 clones listed, around 80% are singletons. Time point: cycle 4 day 1 (C4D1), after around six weeks of nivolumab. Following autologous stem cell transplantation, relapse occurred in every patient, and exposure to brentuximab vedotin varied. Researchers used magnetic negative selection to pull out pure CD4+ T cells from thawed PBMCs. The sequences come from CD4+ T cells from blood, collected before the fourth cycle of nivolumab. Receptors originate from a human donor with classical Hodgkin lymphoma.

The V and J genes are TRBV28 and TRBJ1-1, with D possibly being TRBD1 (6 bases). CDR3 length: 15 amino acids. Trimming pared 4 bases from V and 7 bases from J, leaving 19 bases between. Germline V lookup: CDR1 MDHEN, CDR2 SYDVKM. The CDR3 region has the DNA TGTGCCAGCAGTTCAGCAGGGGAAGGGAAAGGTGAAGCTTTCTTT. Translating gives CASSSAGEGKGEAFF. Full variable domain (remainder filled in from reference TRBV28 and TRBJ1-1): DVKVTQSSRYLVKRTGEKVFLECVQDMDHENMFWYRQDPGLGLRLIYFSYDVKMKEKGDIPEGYSVSREKKERFSLILESASTNQTSMYLCASSSAGEGKGEAFFGQGTRLTVV.

This chain joins TRBV10-3 and TRBJ1-1; D possibly corresponds to TRBD1 (6 bases). Between the trimmed V and J ends, which lost 2 bases and 2 bases, there was a span of 12 bases. CDR3 length: 15 residues. Germline V gene sequence: CDR1 ENHRY, CDR2 SYGVKD. The CDR3 protein is CAISEVGGLNTEAFF. CDR3 nucleotides: TGTGCCATCAGTGAGGTGGGGGGCCTCAACACTGAAGCTTTCTTT.

This rearrangement joins TRBV5-4 to TRBJ2-5; D not certain. The CDR3 is 14 residues long. In germline, CDR1 is SGHNT, CDR2 YYREEE (reference sequence). The ends were cut back, 3 bases at V and 0 bases at J, with 9 bases in the middle. CDR3 protein: CASSSAPYQETQYF. CDR3 DNA sequence: TGTGCCAGCAGCTCGGCTCCGTACCAAGAGACCCAGTACTTC.

The CDR3 is CASSQGWGTEAFF. The CDR3 region has the DNA TGTGCCAGCTCACAGGGGTGGGGGACTGAAGCTTTCTTT. This chain uses TRBV18 with TRBJ1-1; a weak D match, TRBD1 (5 bases). The ends were cut back, 4 bases at V and 5 bases at J, with 11 bases in the middle. Germline assignment: CDR1 KGHSH and CDR2 LQKENI. CDR3 length: 13 amino acids.

The rearrangement joins TRBV7-2 to TRBJ2-7, with TRBD2 matching over 9 bases. Germline CDR1 reads SGHTA; CDR2 reads FQGNSA. The trim removed 1 base at V and 4 bases at J, leaving 8 bases unmatched. This CDR3 has 16 residues. CDR3: CASSLGSSGIDYEQYF. For the CDR3, the DNA is TGTGCCAGCAGCTTAGGTTCTAGCGGGATTGATTACGAGCAGTACTTC.

V gene TRBV7-8 combines with J gene TRBJ1-1; D perhaps matches TRBD1 (6 bases). CDR1 is SGHVS and CDR2 is FQNEAQ in the germline V gene. V lost 1 base, J lost 0 bases, and 12 bases lay in between. This CDR3 has 16 amino acids. CDR3 sequence (DNA): TGTGCCAGCAGCTTAGGGGGGGCCAGACTGAACACTGAAGCTTTCTTT. Its translation: CASSLGGARLNTEAFF. Full variable domain (remainder filled in from reference TRBV7-8 and TRBJ1-1): GAGVSQSPRYKVAKRGQDVALRCDPISGHVSLFWYQQALGQGPEFLTYFQNEAQLDKSGLPSDRFFAERPEGSVSTLKIQRTQQEDSAVYLCASSLGGARLNTEAFFGQGTRLTVV.

The chain is built from TRBV6-5 and TRBJ2-2, with TRBD1 matching over 7 bases. The CDR3 totals 14 residues. Trimming at V came to 6 bases and at J to 7 bases, leaving 8 bases not matched to a gene. Germline-derived CDR1 and CDR2 are MNHEY and SVGAGI. CDR3 in amino acids: CASRPSRQGGELFF. The CDR3 DNA reads as TGTGCCAGCAGGCCATCTAGACAGGGCGGGGAGCTGTTTTTT.

V gene TRBV11-2 combines with J gene TRBJ2-1; D is tentatively TRBD1 or TRBD2 (5 bases each). Germline CDR1 and CDR2: SGHAT and FQNNGV. V lost 5 bases and J lost 7, with 12 bases in between. This CDR3 is 13 amino acids long. The CDR3: CASSPPWGNEQFF. Written as DNA, the CDR3 is TGTGCCAGCAGCCCCCCCTGGGGGAATGAGCAGTTCTTC.

The genes are TRBV5-6 and TRBJ2-1, with D perhaps matching TRBD2 (5 bases). The CDR3 contains 17 residues. Trimming left V 4 bases short and J 0 bases short, with 17 bases between. Germline V gene data show CDR1 as SGHDT and CDR2 as YYEEEE. The DNA of the CDR3 is TGTGCCAGCAGCCGACTCGAGGGCAGAAGCTCCTACAATGAGCAGTTCTTC. Its protein is CASSRLEGRSSYNEQFF.

The chain has TRBV7-9 and TRBJ1-2; TRBD1 might be the D (5 bases). The CDR3 extends over 15 amino acids. Germline loops: CDR1 SEHNR, CDR2 FQNEAQ (reference sequence). The V end lost 2 bases, the J end lost 1 base, and 11 bases lay between the germline ends. The CDR3 protein is CASSLPLTVNYGYTF. For the CDR3, the DNA is TGTGCCAGCAGCTTACCTCTGACAGTTAACTATGGCTACACCTTC. Together with reference TRBV7-9 and TRBJ1-2, the CDR3 gives the full variable domain: DTGVSQNPRHKITKRGQNVTFRCDPISEHNRLYWYRQTLGQGPEFLTYFQNEAQLEKSRLLSDRFSAERPKGSFSTLEIQRTEQGDSAMYLCASSLPLTVNYGYTFGSGTRLTVV.

The chain has TRBV6-1 and TRBJ2-7; D gene unclear. Germline values: CDR1 MNHNS, CDR2 SASEGT. V was trimmed by 4 bases and J by 1 base, leaving 11 bases between them. The CDR3 runs to 14 residues. The CDR3 DNA reads TGTGCCAGCAGTGTCGATCCCAGGTCCTACGAGCAGTACTTC. It codes for CASSVDPRSYEQYF.

The genes are TRBV10-3 and TRBJ1-6; TRBD1 is a possible D gene (6 bases). V lost 6 bases and J 0 bases, leaving 12 bases between the germline ends. The CDR3 consists of 16 residues. Looked up from germline, CDR1 is ENHRY and CDR2 is SYGVKD. The CDR3 DNA is TGTGCCATCAGATCCGGACAGAGCTCCTATAATTCACCCCTCCACTTT. Protein product: CAIRSGQSSYNSPLHF.

The chain employs TRBV28 and TRBJ1-1; 8 bases are a match to TRBD1. The CDR3 has 14 amino acids. Germline loops: CDR1 MDHEN, CDR2 SYDVKM. V gave up 4 bases and J gave up 4 bases; unmatched junction bases: 5. The CDR3 region has the DNA TGTGCCAGCAGTTCGGGACAGGAGCCCACTGAAGCTTTCTTT. Encoded protein: CASSSGQEPTEAFF.

The chain joins TRBV2 to TRBJ2-7; D gene uncertain. The CDR3 consists of 12 residues. Germline loops: CDR1 SNHLY, CDR2 FYNNEI. Between the trimmed V and J ends, which lost 4 bases and 7 bases, there was a span of 11 bases. CDR3 in amino acids: CASSGGSWEQYF. Here the CDR3 DNA reads TGTGCCAGCAGTGGCGGATCGTGGGAGCAGTACTTC. Combining the CDR3 with reference TRBV2 and TRBJ2-7 gives the whole variable domain EPEVTQTPSHQVTQMGQEVILRCVPISNHLYFYWYRQILGQKVEFLVSFYNNEISEKSEIFDDQFSVERPDGSNFTLKIRSTKLEDSAMYFCASSGGSWEQYFGPGTRLTVT.

This rearrangement joins TRBV18 to TRBJ2-6; the D is unclear. Trimming shortened V by 0 bases and J by 4 bases, and 10 bases separated the two germline ends. The CDR3 contains 16 residues. CDR1 is KGHSH, CDR2 LQKENI, per germline. The CDR3 region is CASSPPNGRGANVLTF. CDR3 coding DNA: TGTGCCAGCTCACCACCTAACGGAAGAGGGGCCAACGTCCTGACTTTC.

This clone has just a few counts. This sequence joins TRBV5-5 and TRBJ2-7, with D hard to call. This CDR3 is built from 13 residues. Per the germline V gene, CDR1 is SGHKS and CDR2 is YYEKEE (reference sequence). The V and J ends lost 2 bases and 4 bases respectively, with 10 bases between them. The DNA for the CDR3 is TGTGCCAGCAGCTTCCTCACGAGTTACGAGCAGTACTTC. Translation: CASSFLTSYEQYF.

V and J are TRBV7-2 and TRBJ2-5; 8 positions match TRBD2. Germline trimming cut 3 bases from V and 5 bases from J; bases unmatched to any gene: 11. The CDR3 spans 16 residues. In germline, CDR1 is SGHTA, CDR2 FQGNSA. The CDR3 loop is CASSFTFGRAGETQYF. The DNA for the CDR3 is TGTGCCAGCAGCTTTACTTTCGGGAGGGCCGGGGAGACCCAGTACTTC. Together with reference TRBV7-2 and TRBJ2-5, the CDR3 gives the full variable domain: GAGVSQSPSNKVTEKGKDVELRCDPISGHTALYWYRQSLGQGLEFLIYFQGNSAPDKSGLPSDRFSAERTGGSVSTLTIQRTQQEDSAVYLCASSFTFGRAGETQYFGPGTRLLVL.

The gene calls are TRBV6-1 and TRBJ2-5; 9 bases fit TRBD1. The end of the DNA aligns better with TRBJ2-7, so the J call may be wrong. Germline V gene lookup returns CDR1 MNHNS and CDR2 SASEGT. The CDR3 length is 15 residues. In DNA form, the CDR3 reads TGTGCCAGCAGGGCACCTGGGACAGGGTATTACGAGCAGTACTTC. It codes for CASRAPGTGYYEQYF.

The chain is built from TRBV19 and TRBJ1-5; 7 nucleotides align to TRBD1. Looked up from germline, CDR1 is LNHDA and CDR2 is SQIVND (reference sequence). J lost 15 bases, V lost 0 bases, and 8 bases had no gene match. This CDR3 has 13 residues. CDR3 sequence: CASSIDLVGGRHF. The CDR3 DNA reads TGTGCCAGTAGTATAGATCTGGTAGGGGGCCGGCATTTT.

The V gene is TRBV5-1, the J gene TRBJ2-1; tentative D call: TRBD2 (5 bases). The V gene lost 4 bases and the J gene lost 7 bases, with 18 bases spanning the gap. In germline, CDR1 is SGHRS, CDR2 YFSETQ. The CDR3 runs to 15 residues. CDR3: CASSVAPSLGNEQFF. DNA for the CDR3: TGCGCCAGCAGCGTTGCCCCTAGCCTAGGGAATGAGCAGTTCTTC. Complete variable domain (other parts from reference TRBV5-1 and TRBJ2-1): KAGVTQTPRYLIKTRGQQVTLSCSPISGHRSVSWYQQTPGQGLQFLFEYFSETQRNKGNFPGRFSGRQFSNSRSEMNVSTLELGDSALYLCASSVAPSLGNEQFFGPGTRLTVL.

The chain employs TRBV5-4 and TRBJ2-2; D is perhaps TRBD1 (6 bases). CDR1 and CDR2 from the germline V gene are SGHNT and YYREEE (reference sequence). There are 16 residues in the CDR3. The V end was cut by 4 bases, the J end by 2 bases, with 15 bases between. CDR3 region: CASSHPGGGNTGELFF. The CDR3 coding sequence is TGTGCCAGCAGCCACCCTGGGGGCGGAAACACCGGGGAGCTGTTTTTT.

V usage is TRBV6-1 and J usage is TRBJ1-6; 7 positions agree with TRBD1. Germline V CDR1 and CDR2: MNHNS, SASEGT. The CDR3 contains 14 residues. V lost 7 bases and J lost 8; bases outside the gene matches: 8. The CDR3 spells CASNRDSIYSPLHF. In nucleotides, the CDR3 is TGTGCCAGCAACCGGGACAGCATTTATTCACCCCTCCACTTT.